This T cell receptor (beta chain) was captured by sequencing in a study of CD8+ T cells in alopecia areata. Following extraction, RNA underwent reverse transcription to cDNA, which served as the sequencing template. The repertoire was sequenced with immunoSEQ multiplex PCR; TCRdb's copy has only in-frame clones and lacks some. The table records roughly 180,000 clones, more than 55% of them present only once. Germline values: CDR1 MGHDK, CDR2 SYGVNS. The CDR3 runs 14 residues. V lost 6 bases, J lost 0 bases, and 11 bases lay in between. As to treatment: oral pan-JAK inhibitor, 5-10 mg twice daily. This chain connects TRBV25-1 to TRBJ1-2, with a possible D match to TRBD1 (5 bases). Sequences were derived from CD4+ T cells sorted from blood, sampled at week 4, from a patient treated with tofacitinib. The source of this sequence is a human donor with alopecia areata. The CDR3 protein is CASRGVRPNYGYTF. DNA for the CDR3: TGTGCCAGCAGGGGGGTACGCCCTAACTATGGCTACACCTTC.